The 7 T cell receptor beta chains below all came from one sample that was sequenced in a study of blood T cell repertoires in COVID-19 (TCRdb year 2020). The library was made by the immunoSEQ multiplex PCR assay. The immuneACCESS repertoire file appears here via TCRdb, limited to in-frame rearrangements. These files lack a portion of the clones; in checked studies, under half of the deficit traces to unresolved V genes, and the cause of the others is not known. Present in this sample are about 230,000 clones, 84% of which were seen just once. The ten largest make up 15% to 20% of the sample. The sample taken for sequencing was peripheral blood. These receptors all come from a woman aged 80 or over with active or convalescent COVID-19.

The chain employs TRBV30 and TRBJ2-7; 15 positions match TRBD2. Germline V CDR1 and CDR2: GTSNPN, SVGIG (reference sequence). This CDR3 is 15 amino acids long. V shed 3 bases and J 7 bases; nucleotides not matched to a gene: 7. The CDR3 is CAWSRTSGRVGEQYF. The CDR3 nucleotides are TGTGCCTGGAGCCGGACTAGCGGGAGGGTAGGGGAGCAGTACTTC.

The rearrangement uses TRBV4-3 and TRBJ1-6; TRBD1 matches 7 bases. With V trimmed by 0 bases and J by 7 bases, 6 bases remained unmatched. This CDR3 spans 16 amino acids. Germline values: CDR1 LGHNA, CDR2 YSLEER. CDR3 sequence reads: CASSQDRGPRNSPLHF. The DNA of the CDR3 is TGCGCCAGCAGCCAAGATAGGGGGCCCCGCAATTCACCCCTCCACTTT.

The V call is TRBV7-2, the J call TRBJ2-7; D perhaps matches TRBD2 (5 bases). Trimming left V 1 base short and J 5 bases short, with 12 bases between. The V gene's germline CDR1 is SGHTA and CDR2 FQGNSA. The CDR3 runs 14 residues. The CDR3 nucleotides read TGTGCCAGCAGCTTAGTGGGAGTTAACCACGAGCAGTACTTC. This sequence encodes CASSLVGVNHEQYF.

The chain uses TRBV4-3 and TRBJ2-1; D is perhaps TRBD1 (6 bases). Germline assignment: CDR1 LGHNA and CDR2 YSLEER. Trimming cost V 0 bases and J 8 bases, with 11 bases left between them. This CDR3 has 14 amino acids. CDR3 in amino acids: CASSQENRVDEQFF. The CDR3, as DNA: TGCGCCAGCAGCCAAGAGAACAGGGTCGATGAGCAGTTCTTC.

J is TRBJ2-3 and V is TRBV29-1; TRBD2 agrees at 7 bases. Germline CDR1 reads SQVTM; CDR2 reads ANQGSEA. The CDR3 consists of 12 residues. J was trimmed by 5 bases and V by 4 bases; bases with no gene match: 3. CDR3 loop: CSVGLAGDTQYF. The CDR3, as DNA: TGCAGCGTTGGACTAGCTGGAGATACGCAGTATTTT.

The J gene is TRBJ1-3, the V gene TRBV5-4, with D perhaps matching TRBD1 (5 bases). CDR3 size: 15 residues. V lost 1 base to trimming and J lost 4 bases, with 12 bases between them. Germline CDR1 is SGHNT and CDR2 is YYREEE (reference sequence). CDR3 loop: CASSLKPGSGNTIYF. The CDR3 region has the DNA TGTGCCAGCAGCTTGAAACCAGGGTCCGGAAACACCATATATTTT. Combining the CDR3 with reference TRBV5-4 and TRBJ1-3 gives the whole variable domain ETGVTQSPTHLIKTRGQQVTLRCSSQSGHNTVSWYQQALGQGPQFIFQYYREEENGRGNFPPRFSGLQFPNYSSELNVNALELDDSALYLCASSLKPGSGNTIYFGEGSWLTVV.

The chain links TRBV5-4 to TRBJ2-2; 8 nucleotides agree with TRBD1. Germline V gene lookup returns CDR1 SGHNT and CDR2 YYREEE (reference sequence). The CDR3 contains 17 residues. J gave up 5 bases and V 6 bases, and 15 bases lay outside the gene matches. The CDR3 DNA reads TGTGCCAGCACCTTCTTGGGGCGGACAGGGCGAACCGGGGAGCTGTTTTTT. Translated, it gives CASTFLGRTGRTGELFF.